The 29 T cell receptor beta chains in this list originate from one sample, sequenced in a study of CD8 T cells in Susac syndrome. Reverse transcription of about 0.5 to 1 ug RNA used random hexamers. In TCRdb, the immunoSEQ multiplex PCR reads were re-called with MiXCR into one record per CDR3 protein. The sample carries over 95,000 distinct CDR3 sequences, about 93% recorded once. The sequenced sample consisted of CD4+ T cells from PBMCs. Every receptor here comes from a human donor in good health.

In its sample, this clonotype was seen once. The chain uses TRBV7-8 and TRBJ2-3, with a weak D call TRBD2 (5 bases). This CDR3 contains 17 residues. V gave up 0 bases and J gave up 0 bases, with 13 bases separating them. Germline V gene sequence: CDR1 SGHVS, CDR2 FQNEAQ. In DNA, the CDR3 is TGTGCCAGCAGCTTAGCGAGAGGGAGCCTAAGCACAGATACGCAGTATTTT. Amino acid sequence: CASSLARGSLSTDTQYF.

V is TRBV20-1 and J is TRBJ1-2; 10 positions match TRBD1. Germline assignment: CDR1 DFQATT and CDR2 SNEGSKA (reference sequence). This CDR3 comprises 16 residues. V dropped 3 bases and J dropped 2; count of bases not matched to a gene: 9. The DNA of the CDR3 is TGCAGTGCTAGCGCCCGGACAGGGGGACGGAACTATGGCTACACCTTC. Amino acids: CSASARTGGRNYGYTF.

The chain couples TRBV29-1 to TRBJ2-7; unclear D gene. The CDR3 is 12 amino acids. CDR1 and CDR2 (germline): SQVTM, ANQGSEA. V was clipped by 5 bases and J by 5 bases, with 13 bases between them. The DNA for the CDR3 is TGCAGCGTTAGGGAATCGGAAAACGAGCAGTACTTC. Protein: CSVRESENEQYF.

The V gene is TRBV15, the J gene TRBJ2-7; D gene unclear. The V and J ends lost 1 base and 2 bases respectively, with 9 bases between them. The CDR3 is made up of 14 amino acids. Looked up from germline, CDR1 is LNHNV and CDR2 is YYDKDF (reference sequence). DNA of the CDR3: TGTGCCACCAGCAGAGTCGACCAAACCTACGAGCAGTACTTC. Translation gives CATSRVDQTYEQYF.

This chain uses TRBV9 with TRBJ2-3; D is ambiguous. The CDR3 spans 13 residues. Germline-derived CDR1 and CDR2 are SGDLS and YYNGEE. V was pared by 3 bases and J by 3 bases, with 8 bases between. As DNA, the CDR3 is TGTGCCAGCAGCGCCACAATTACAGATACGCAGTATTTT. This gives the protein CASSATITDTQYF.

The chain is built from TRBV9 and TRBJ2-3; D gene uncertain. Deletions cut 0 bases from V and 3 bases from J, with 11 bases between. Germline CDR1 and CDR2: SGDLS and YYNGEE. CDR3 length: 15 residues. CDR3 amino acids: CASSVDGLRTDTQYF. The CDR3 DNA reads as TGTGCCAGCAGCGTAGACGGGTTGAGGACAGATACGCAGTATTTT.

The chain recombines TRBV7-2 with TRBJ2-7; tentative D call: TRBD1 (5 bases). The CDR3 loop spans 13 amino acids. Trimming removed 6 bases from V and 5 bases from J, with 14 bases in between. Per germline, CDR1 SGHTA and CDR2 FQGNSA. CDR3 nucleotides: TGTGCCAGCAGGTTGGGCCGGACAAACGAGCAGTACTTC. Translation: CASRLGRTNEQYF.

The CDR3 loop is CASSLDRGRVGGYTF. CDR3 nucleotides: TGTGCCAGCAGCTTGGACAGGGGGCGCGTAGGTGGCTACACCTTC. The chain is built from TRBV7-2 and TRBJ1-2; 11 bases match TRBD1. Unmatched junction bases numbered 7, after V lost 3 bases and J lost 7 bases. The CDR3 covers 15 residues. Per germline, CDR1 SGHTA and CDR2 FQGNSA.

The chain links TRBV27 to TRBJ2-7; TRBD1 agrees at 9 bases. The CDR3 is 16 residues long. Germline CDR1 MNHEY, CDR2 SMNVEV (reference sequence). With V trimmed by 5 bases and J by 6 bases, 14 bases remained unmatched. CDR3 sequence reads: CASSAAGDREGFEQYF. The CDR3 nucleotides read TGTGCCAGCAGTGCTGCCGGGGACAGGGAAGGTTTCGAGCAGTACTTC.

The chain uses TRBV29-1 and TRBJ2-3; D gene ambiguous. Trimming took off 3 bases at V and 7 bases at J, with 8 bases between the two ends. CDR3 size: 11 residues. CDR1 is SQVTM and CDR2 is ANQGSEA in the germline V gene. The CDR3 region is CSVDSQNTQYF. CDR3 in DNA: TGCAGCGTTGACTCCCAAAATACGCAGTATTTT.

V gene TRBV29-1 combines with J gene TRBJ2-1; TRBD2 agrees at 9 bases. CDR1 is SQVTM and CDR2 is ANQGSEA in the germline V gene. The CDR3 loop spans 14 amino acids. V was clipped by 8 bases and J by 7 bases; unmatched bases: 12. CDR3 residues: CSLVASGTHNEQFF. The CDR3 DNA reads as TGCAGCCTTGTCGCTAGCGGGACGCATAATGAGCAGTTCTTC.

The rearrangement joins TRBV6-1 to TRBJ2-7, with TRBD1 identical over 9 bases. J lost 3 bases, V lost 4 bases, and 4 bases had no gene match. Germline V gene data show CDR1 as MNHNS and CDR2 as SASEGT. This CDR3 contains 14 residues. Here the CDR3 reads CASSVGTGLYEQYF. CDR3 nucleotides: TGTGCCAGCAGTGTCGGGACAGGGCTCTACGAGCAGTACTTC.

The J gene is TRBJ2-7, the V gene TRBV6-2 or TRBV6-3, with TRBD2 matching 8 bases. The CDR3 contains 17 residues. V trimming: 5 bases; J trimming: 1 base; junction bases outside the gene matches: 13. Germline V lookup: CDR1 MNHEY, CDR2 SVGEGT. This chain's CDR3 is CASSPSEGKRGSYEQYF. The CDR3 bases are TGTGCCAGCAGTCCCTCCGAAGGCAAGCGGGGGTCCTACGAGCAGTACTTC.

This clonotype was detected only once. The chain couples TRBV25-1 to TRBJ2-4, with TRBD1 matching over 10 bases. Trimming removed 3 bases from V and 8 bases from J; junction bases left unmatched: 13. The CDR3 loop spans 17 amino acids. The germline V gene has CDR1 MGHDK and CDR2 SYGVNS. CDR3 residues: CASSDPGQGTVFDIQYF. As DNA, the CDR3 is TGTGCCAGCAGTGACCCGGGACAGGGGACGGTTTTCGACATTCAGTACTTC.

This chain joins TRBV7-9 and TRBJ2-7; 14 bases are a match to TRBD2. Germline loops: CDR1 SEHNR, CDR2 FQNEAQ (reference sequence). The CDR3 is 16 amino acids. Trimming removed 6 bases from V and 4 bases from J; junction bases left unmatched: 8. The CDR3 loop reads CASSSIGLAGGYEQYF. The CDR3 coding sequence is TGTGCCAGCAGTTCGATTGGACTAGCGGGGGGATACGAGCAGTACTTC.

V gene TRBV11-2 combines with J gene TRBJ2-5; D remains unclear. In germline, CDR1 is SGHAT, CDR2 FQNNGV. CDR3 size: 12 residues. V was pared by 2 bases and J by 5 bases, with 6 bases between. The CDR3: CASSLQPETQYF. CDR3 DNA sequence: TGTGCCAGCAGCTTACAACCGGAGACCCAGTACTTC.

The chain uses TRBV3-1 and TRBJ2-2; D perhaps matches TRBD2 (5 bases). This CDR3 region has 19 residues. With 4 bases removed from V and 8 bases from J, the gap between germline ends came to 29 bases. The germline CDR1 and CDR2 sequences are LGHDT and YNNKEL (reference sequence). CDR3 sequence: CASSPIAITDGLRPGELFF. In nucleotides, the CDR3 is TGTGCCAGCAGCCCGATAGCGATCACGGATGGACTCCGACCGGGGGAGCTGTTTTTT.

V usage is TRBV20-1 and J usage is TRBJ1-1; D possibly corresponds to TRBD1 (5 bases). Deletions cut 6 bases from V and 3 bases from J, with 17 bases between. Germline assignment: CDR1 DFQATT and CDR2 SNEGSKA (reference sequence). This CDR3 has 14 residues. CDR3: CSATREGRDTEAFF. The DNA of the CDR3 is TGCAGTGCCACAAGGGAGGGGAGGGACACTGAAGCTTTCTTT.

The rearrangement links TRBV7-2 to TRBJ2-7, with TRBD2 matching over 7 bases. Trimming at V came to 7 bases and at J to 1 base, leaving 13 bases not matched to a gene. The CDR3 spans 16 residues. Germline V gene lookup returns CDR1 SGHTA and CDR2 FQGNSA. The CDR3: CASKPTGGLGSYEQYF. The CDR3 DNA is TGTGCCAGCAAACCCACGGGAGGTCTAGGGTCCTACGAGCAGTACTTC.

CDR3 sequence: CATSDLQLAGVDRNEQFF. CDR3 DNA: TGTGCCACCAGTGATTTGCAGCTAGCGGGAGTTGATCGGAATGAGCAGTTCTTC. The chain has TRBV24-1 and TRBJ2-1; 10 bases agree with TRBD2. J lost 7 bases, V lost 0 bases, and 11 bases had no gene match. CDR3 length: 18 residues. CDR1 is KGHDR and CDR2 is SFDVKD in the germline V gene.

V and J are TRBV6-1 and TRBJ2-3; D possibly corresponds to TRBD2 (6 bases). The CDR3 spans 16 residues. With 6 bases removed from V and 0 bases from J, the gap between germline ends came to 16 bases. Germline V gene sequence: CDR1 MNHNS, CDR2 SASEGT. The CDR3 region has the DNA TGTGCCAGCAGAAGTGGGCCGGCGGGGAGCACAGATACGCAGTATTTT. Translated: CASRSGPAGSTDTQYF.

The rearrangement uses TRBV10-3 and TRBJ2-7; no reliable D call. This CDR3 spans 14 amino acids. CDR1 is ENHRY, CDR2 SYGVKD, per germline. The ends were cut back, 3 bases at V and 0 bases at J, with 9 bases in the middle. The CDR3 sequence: CAISDAESSYEQYF. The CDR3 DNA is TGTGCCATCAGTGACGCAGAGAGCTCCTACGAGCAGTACTTC.

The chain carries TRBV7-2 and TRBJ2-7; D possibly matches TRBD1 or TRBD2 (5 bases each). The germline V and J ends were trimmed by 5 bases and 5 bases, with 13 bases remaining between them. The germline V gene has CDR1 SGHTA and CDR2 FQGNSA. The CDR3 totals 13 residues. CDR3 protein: CASSLGPTDEQYF. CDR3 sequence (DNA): TGTGCCAGCAGCCTGGGACCGACGGACGAGCAGTACTTC.

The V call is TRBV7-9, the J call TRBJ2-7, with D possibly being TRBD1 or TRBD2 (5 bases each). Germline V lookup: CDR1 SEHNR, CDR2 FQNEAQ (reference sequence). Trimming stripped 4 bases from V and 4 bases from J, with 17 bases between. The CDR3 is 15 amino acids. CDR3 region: CASSSPGTVSYEQYF. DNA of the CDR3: TGTGCCAGCAGCTCCCCCGGGACGGTGAGTTACGAGCAGTACTTC. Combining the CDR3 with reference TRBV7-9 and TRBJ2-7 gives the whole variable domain DTGVSQNPRHKITKRGQNVTFRCDPISEHNRLYWYRQTLGQGPEFLTYFQNEAQLEKSRLLSDRFSAERPKGSFSTLEIQRTEQGDSAMYLCASSSPGTVSYEQYFGPGTRLTVT.

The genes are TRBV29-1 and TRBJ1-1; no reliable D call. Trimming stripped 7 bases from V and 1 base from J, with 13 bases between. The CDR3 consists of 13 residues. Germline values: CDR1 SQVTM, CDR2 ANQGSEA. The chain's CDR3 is CSAHLARNTEAFF. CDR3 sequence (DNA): TGCAGCGCCCATCTGGCGCGGAACACTGAAGCTTTCTTT.

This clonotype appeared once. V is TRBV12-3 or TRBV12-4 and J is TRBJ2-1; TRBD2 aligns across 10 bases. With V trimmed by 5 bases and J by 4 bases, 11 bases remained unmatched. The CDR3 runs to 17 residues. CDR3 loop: CASSGPRTSGRYNEQFF. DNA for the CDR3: TGTGCCAGCAGTGGACCCAGGACTAGCGGAAGGTACAATGAGCAGTTCTTC.

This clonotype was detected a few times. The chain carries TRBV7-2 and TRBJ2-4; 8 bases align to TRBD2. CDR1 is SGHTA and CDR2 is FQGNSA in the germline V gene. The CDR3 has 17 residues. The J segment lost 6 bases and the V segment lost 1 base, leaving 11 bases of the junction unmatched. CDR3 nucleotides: TGTGCCAGCAGCTTAGTTTCTGGGAGCGGGAGTCTAAACATTCAGTACTTC. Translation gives CASSLVSGSGSLNIQYF.

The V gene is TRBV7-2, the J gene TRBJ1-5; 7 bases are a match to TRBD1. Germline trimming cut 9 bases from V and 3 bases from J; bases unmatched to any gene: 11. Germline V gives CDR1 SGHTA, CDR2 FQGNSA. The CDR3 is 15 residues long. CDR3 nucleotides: TGTGCCAGTACTCCACAGGGGTCCAACAATCAGCCCCAGCATTTT. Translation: CASTPQGSNNQPQHF. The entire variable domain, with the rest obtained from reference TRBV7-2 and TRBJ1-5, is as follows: GAGVSQSPSNKVTEKGKDVELRCDPISGHTALYWYRQSLGQGLEFLIYFQGNSAPDKSGLPSDRFSAERTGGSVSTLTIQRTQQEDSAVYLCASTPQGSNNQPQHFGDGTRLSIL.

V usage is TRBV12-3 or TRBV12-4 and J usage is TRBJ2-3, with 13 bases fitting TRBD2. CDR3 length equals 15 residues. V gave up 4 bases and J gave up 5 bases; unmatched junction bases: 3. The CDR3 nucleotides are TGTGCCAGCAGTTCCAGGACTAGCGGGAGAGATACGCAGTATTTT. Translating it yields CASSSRTSGRDTQYF.